This T cell receptor beta chain is from a study of blood T cell repertoires in COVID-19 (TCRdb year 2020). Looking at the study overall: The collaborator samples originated in the United States, Italy and Spain and spanned the acute and convalescent phases of COVID-19. Where HLA class I and class II types were available, the types were taken from metadata supplied by the sample provider, not from assay-based typing. The sample metadata nearly always contained a de-identified subject ID, COVID-19 status, age in years and sex. The samples were drawn from the first 160 participants of the ongoing ImmuneRACE study and from more than 1,000 subjects provided by 6 global collaborators. The repertoires were released in a freely available public database intended as a resource for research on the immune response to SARS-CoV-2. The prospective study material was composed of cDNA or gDNA derived from T cells, B-cell-depleted T cells, or PBMCs. Subjects who had been exposed to COVID-19, were actively infected with it, or had recovered from it provided the deeply sampled blood TCRbeta repertoires that made up the dataset.

Broad study findings and their caveats: How much clinical and demographic metadata was included differed by source and by participant, and the metadata was provided uncurated.

Participants in the prospective study were aged roughly 18 to 100 years, lived in 24 United States geographic areas, and enrolled through a virtual design. To assign participants to cohorts, the prospective study relied on clinical history that participants themselves reported in a screening survey and a study questionnaire. Exposed participants were defined as having been in contact with someone with a PCR-confirmed or clinician-diagnosed COVID-19 case within 2 weeks of study entry. Mobile phlebotomists in the prospective study collected whole blood, serum and a nasopharyngeal or oropharyngeal swab from every participant. Over a roughly two-month period, participants in the prospective study had the option of providing additional blood draws and questionnaires. Prospective study blood samples were shipped either frozen or at room temperature before DNA extraction. TCRbeta CDR3 regions were amplified from genomic DNA by means of the immunoSEQ Assay, a bias-controlled multiplex PCR. Per the authors' processing: The number of nucleated cells in each sample was estimated from the amplification of reference gene primers within the assay. To quantify the absolute abundance of each unique TCRbeta CDR3 rearrangement, sequence reads were collapsed and filtered. For each sample, productive Simpson clonality was calculated by taking the square root of Simpson's diversity index across productive rearrangements. This is the immuneACCESS table as TCRdb keeps it, with only in-frame sequences that have V and J called. A part of the clones is gone; compared with another copy, unresolved V genes explain less than half, and the rest is unexplained. V and J calls and clone size are copied from that table; D and trimming were computed from the DNA. This sample has 220,000 or so clones in its table, and around 89% of those were observed once. The top ten clonotypes cover less than 0.9% of the sample.

A remark on this clone: Its specific antigen is unknown. The record has no base qualities; no much larger clone is one base away.

According to the germline V gene, CDR1 reads SGHRS and CDR2 reads YFSETQ. Trimming at the junction amounts to 1 base on V and 2 bases on J, and the germline ends lie 11 bases apart. Inclusive of the bounding cysteine and phenylalanine, the CDR3 is 15 residues long. Only the CDR3 region is kept as DNA, spanning 45 bases read in frame from base 1. The receptor comes from a man aged 50-59 years who had been exposed to COVID-19. The sequence is built from TRBV5-1 and TRBJ2-3; no confident D gene assignment can be made. The sequencing input was PBMCs or T cells enriched from blood (not recorded which). The nucleotide sequence is TGCGCCAGCAGCTTGCCCGCCTCTAACACAGATACGCAGTATTTT. The resulting protein is CASSLPASNTDTQYF. Here the CDR3 is joined to the reference TRBV5-1 and TRBJ2-3 genes, and the full variable domain is: KAGVTQTPRYLIKTRGQQVTLSCSPISGHRSVSWYQQTPGQGLQFLFEYFSETQRNKGNFPGRFSGRQFSNSRSEMNVSTLELGDSALYLCASSLPASNTDTQYFGPGTRLTVL.